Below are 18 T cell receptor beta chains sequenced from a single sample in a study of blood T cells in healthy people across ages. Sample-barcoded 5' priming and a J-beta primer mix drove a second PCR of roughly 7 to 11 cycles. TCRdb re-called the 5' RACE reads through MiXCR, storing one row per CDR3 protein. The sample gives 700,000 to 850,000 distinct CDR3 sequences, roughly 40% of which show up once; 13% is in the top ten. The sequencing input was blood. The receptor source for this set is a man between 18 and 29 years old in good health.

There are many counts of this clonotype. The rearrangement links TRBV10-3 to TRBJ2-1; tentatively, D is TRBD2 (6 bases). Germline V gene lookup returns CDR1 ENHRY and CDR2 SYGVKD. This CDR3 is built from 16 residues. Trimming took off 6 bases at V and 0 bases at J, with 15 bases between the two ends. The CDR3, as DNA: TGTGCCATCAGCCCCGGGACTTCTCCCTCCTACAATGAGCAGTTCTTC. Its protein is CAISPGTSPSYNEQFF.

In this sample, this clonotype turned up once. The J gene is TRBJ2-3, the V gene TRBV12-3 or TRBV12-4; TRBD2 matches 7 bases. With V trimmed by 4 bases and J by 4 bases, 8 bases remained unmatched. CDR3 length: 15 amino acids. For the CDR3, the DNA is TGTGCCAGCAGTTCTCGGGGACTAAGGGCAGATACGCAGTATTTT. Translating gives CASSSRGLRADTQYF.

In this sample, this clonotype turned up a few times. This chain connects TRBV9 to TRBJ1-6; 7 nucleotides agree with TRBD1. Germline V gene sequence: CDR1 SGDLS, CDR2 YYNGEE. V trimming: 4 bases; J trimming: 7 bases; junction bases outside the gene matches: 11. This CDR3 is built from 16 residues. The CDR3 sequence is CASSPDLGQRNSPLHF. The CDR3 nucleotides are TGTGCCAGCAGCCCCGACTTGGGACAGAGGAATTCACCCCTCCACTTT.

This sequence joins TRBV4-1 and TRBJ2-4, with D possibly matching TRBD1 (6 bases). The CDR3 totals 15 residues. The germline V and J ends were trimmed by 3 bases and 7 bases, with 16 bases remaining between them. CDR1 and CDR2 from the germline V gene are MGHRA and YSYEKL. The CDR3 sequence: CASSHLGAESNIQYF. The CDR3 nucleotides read TGCGCCAGCAGCCACCTGGGGGCCGAATCGAACATTCAGTACTTC.

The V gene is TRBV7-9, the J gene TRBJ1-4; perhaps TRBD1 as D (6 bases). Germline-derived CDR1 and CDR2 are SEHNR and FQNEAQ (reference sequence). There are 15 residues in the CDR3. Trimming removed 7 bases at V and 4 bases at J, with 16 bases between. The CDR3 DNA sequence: TGTGCCAGCACCCCCCGGGGGGGCCTTAATGAAAAACTGTTTTTT. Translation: CASTPRGGLNEKLFF.

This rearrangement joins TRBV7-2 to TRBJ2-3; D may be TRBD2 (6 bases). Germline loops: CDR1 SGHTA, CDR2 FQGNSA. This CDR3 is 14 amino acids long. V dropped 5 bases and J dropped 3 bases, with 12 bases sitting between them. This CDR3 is CASSVGDSTDTQYF. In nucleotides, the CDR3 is TGTGCCAGCAGCGTAGGGGACTCAACAGATACGCAGTATTTT.

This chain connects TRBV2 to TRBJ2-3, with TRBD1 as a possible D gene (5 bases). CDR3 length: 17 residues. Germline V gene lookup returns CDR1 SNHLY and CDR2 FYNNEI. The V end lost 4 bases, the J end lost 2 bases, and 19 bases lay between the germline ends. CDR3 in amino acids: CASSVESTGPNTDTQYF. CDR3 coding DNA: TGTGCCAGCAGTGTTGAATCCACAGGACCTAACACAGATACGCAGTATTTT.

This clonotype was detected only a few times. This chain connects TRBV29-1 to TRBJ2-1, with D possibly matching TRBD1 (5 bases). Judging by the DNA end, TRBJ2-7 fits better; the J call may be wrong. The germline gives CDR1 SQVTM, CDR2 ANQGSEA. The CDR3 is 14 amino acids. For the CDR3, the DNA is TGCAGCGTTGTGGGGCTGCTCTCCTACAATGAGCAGTACTTC. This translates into CSVVGLLSYNEQYF.

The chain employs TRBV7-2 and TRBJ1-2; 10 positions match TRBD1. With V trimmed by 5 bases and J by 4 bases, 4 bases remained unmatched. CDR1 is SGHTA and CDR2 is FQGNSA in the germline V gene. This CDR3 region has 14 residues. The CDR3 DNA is TGTGCCAGCAGCCCGGACAGGGGGACCTATGGCTACACCTTC. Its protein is CASSPDRGTYGYTF.

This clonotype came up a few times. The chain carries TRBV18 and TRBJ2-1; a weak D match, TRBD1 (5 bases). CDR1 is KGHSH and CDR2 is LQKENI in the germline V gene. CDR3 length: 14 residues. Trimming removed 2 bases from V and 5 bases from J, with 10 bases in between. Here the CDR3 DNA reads TGTGCCAGCTCACCATACGCCAGGGACAATGAGCAGTTCTTC. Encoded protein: CASSPYARDNEQFF.

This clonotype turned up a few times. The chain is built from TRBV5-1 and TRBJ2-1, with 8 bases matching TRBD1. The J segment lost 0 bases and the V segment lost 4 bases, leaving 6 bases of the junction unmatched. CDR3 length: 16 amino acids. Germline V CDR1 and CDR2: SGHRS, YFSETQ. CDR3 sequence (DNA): TGCGCCAGCAGCAACGGACAGGGTGGCTCCTACAATGAGCAGTTCTTC. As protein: CASSNGQGGSYNEQFF.

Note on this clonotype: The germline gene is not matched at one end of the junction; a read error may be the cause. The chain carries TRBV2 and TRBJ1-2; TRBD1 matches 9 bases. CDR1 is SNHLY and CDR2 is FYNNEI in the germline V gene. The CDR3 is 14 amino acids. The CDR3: CTSSTGQGDYGYTF. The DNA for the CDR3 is TGTACCAGCAGCACGGGACAGGGTGACTATGGCTACACCTTC.

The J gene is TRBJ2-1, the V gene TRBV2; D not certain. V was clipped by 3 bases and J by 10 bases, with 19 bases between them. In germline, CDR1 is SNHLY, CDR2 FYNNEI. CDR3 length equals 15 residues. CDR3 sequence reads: CASSDPLRSSYEQFF. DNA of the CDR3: TGTGCCAGCAGTGATCCGCTAAGGAGCTCCTACGAGCAGTTCTTC.

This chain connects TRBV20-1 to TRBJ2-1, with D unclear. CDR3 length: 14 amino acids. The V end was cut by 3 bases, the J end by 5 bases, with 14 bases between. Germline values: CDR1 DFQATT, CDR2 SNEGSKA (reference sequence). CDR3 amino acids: CSARNIGVNNEQFF. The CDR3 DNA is TGCAGTGCTAGGAATATCGGAGTGAACAATGAGCAGTTCTTC.

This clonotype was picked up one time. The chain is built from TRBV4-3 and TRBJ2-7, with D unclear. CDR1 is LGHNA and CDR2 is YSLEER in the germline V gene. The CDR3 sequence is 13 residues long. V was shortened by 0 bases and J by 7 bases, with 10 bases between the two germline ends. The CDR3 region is CASSQEHNNEQYF. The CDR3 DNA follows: TGCGCCAGCAGCCAAGAGCACAACAATGAGCAGTACTTC.

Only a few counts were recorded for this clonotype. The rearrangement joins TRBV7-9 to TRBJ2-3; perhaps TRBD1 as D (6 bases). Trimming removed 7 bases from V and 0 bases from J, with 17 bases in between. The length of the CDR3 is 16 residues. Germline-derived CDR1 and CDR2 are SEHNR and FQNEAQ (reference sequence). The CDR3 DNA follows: TGTGCCAGCACCCCCATGACCAGGGGCAGCACAGATACGCAGTATTTT. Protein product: CASTPMTRGSTDTQYF.

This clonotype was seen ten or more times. The CDR3 here is CASSTRQGSGNEQFF. As DNA, the CDR3 is TGTGCCAGCAGCACACGACAGGGGTCAGGCAATGAGCAGTTCTTC. This chain links TRBV7-2 with TRBJ2-1; 8 positions agree with TRBD1. CDR1 and CDR2 from the germline V gene are SGHTA and FQGNSA. The CDR3 is made up of 15 amino acids. V dropped 5 bases and J dropped 6; count of bases not matched to a gene: 9.

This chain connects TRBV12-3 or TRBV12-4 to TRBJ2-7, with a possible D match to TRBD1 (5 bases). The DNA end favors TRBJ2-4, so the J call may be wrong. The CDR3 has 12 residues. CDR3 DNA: TGTGCCAGCAGTCCCGACAGCTCCATTCAGTACTTC. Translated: CASSPDSSIQYF.